The rows below give T cell receptor beta chains drawn from one sample of a study of T cell responses to AZD1222 COVID-19 vaccine. Profiling relied on immunoSEQ multiplex PCR, and the TCRdb table lists in-frame clones only, not all of them. This sample has approximately 160,000 clones; around 91% occur once, and the top ten carry about 5%. Sequenced here: peripheral blood, sampled on day 0 of AZD1222 vaccination. These receptors originate from an adult in good health. The CDR3 runs from the conserved cysteine through the conserved F or W. A D gene is named only where the DNA matches it firmly. Size is omitted from some rows. Given values are once, few, many or a class for expanded clones.

15	TRBJ2-3	TRBV11-2	TRBD2	NA	TGTGCCAGCAGGAGACTAGCGGGACGCACAGATACGCAGTATTTT	CASRRLAGRTDTQYF
15	TRBJ1-2	TRBV5-5	NA	NA	TGTGCCAGCAGGGACGGGCCCCTCCACAACTATGGCTACACCTTC	CASRDGPLHNYGYTF
15	TRBJ2-1	TRBV19	NA	NA	TGTGCCAGCGCCCCGCAGCAGACCTCCTACAATGAGCAGTTCTTC	CASAPQQTSYNEQFF
13	TRBJ1-2	TRBV28	NA	once	TGTGCCAGCAGTAGGGGAATAAACTATGGCTACACCTTC	CASSRGINYGYTF
14	TRBJ2-5	TRBV5-1	NA	NA	TGCGCCAGCAGCCCGGGGACGGCCGGGGAGACCCAGTACTTC	CASSPGTAGETQYF
15	TRBJ2-3	TRBV9	TRBD2	few	TGTGCCAGCAGGGGGACTAGAGCAGGGTCAGATACGCAGTATTTT	CASRGTRAGSDTQYF
14	TRBJ1-1	TRBV28	NA	NA	TGTGCCAGCAGTTTTGAGGCAGGGAGGGGTGAAGCTTTCTTT	CASSFEAGRGEAFF
14	TRBJ1-2	TRBV2	NA	NA	TGTGCCAGCAGATGGGACGGAAATAACTATGGCTACACCTTC	CASRWDGNNYGYTF
15	TRBJ2-1	TRBV5-6	TRBD2	NA	TGTGCCAGCAGCTTCGGACTAGCGGGAATGGGTGAGCAGTTCTTC	CASSFGLAGMGEQFF
14	TRBJ1-1	TRBV27	NA	NA	TGTGCCAGCAGTACGGGACTCCTGAACACTGAAGCTTTCTTT	CASSTGLLNTEAFF
14	TRBJ2-5	TRBV28	TRBD1	NA	TGTGCCAGCAGTTCGGGACAGGCTCAAGAGACCCAGTACTTC	CASSSGQAQETQYF
14	TRBJ1-1	TRBV6-5	NA	NA	TGTGCCAGCAGTTCCGGGACGGGGAACACTGAAGCTTTCTTT	CASSSGTGNTEAFF
15	TRBJ2-4	TRBV24-1	NA	NA	TGTGCCACCAGTGCCAGGGGGGGAGCCAAAAACATTCAGTACTTC	CATSARGGAKNIQYF
15	TRBJ2-3	TRBV5-1	NA	NA	TGCGCCAGCAACGACGGGGGCACTAGCACAGATACGCAGTATTTT	CASNDGGTSTDTQYF
15	TRBJ1-1	TRBV19	NA	NA	TGTGCCAGTAGTGTCTCGACCGGTTTGAACACTGAAGCTTTCTTT	CASSVSTGLNTEAFF
15	TRBJ2-7	TRBV25-1	TRBD2	NA	TGTGCCAGCAGTGATCACGGCGGGAGCGCGTACGAGCAGTACTTC	CASSDHGGSAYEQYF